This TCR beta chain is drawn from a study of T cells after yellow fever vaccination. The CDR3 is 15 residues long. The V end lost 1 base, the J end lost 2 bases, and 9 bases lay between the germline ends. The V gene's germline CDR1 is ENHRY and CDR2 SYGVKD. This clonotype was detected only a few times. Each CDR3 protein is one row after TCRdb ran MiXCR on the 5' RACE reads. The sample contains under 300,000 distinct CDR3 sequences, 5.5% to 8.5% of which appear only once. The rearrangement joins TRBV10-3 to TRBJ1-5; D gene unclear. The receptor comes from a man aged 25 to 40 who received the YFV17D yellow fever vaccine. Here the sequenced sample was CD4+ T cells sorted from PBMCs, taken on the day of the yellow fever booster vaccination. CDR3 sequence: CAISEYVEGNQPQHF. CDR3 DNA sequence: TGTGCCATCAGTGAGTATGTTGAGGGCAATCAGCCCCAGCATTTT.